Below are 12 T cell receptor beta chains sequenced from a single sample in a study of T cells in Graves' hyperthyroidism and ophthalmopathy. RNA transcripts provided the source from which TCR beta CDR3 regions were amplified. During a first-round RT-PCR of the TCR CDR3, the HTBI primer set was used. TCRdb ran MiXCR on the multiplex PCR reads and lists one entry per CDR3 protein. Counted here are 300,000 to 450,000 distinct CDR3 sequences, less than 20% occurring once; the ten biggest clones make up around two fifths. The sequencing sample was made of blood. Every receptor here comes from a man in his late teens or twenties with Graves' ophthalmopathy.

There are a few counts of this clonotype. DNA for the CDR3: TGTGCCATCACCCCTAGCGGGGGAACCTACAATGAGCAGTTCTTC. This gives the protein CAITPSGGTYNEQFF. The V call is TRBV10-3, the J call TRBJ2-1, with 10 bases that match TRBD2. The CDR3 spans 15 residues. Looked up from germline, CDR1 is ENHRY and CDR2 is SYGVKD. The J segment lost 2 bases and the V segment lost 7 bases, leaving 5 bases of the junction unmatched.

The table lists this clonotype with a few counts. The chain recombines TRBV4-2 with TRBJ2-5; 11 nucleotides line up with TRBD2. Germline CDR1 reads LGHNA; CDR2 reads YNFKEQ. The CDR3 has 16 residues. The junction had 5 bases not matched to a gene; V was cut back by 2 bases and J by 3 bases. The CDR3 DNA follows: TGTGCCAGCAGCCAACTTAGCGGGGGGGCCGAAGAGACCCAGTACTTC. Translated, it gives CASSQLSGGAEETQYF.

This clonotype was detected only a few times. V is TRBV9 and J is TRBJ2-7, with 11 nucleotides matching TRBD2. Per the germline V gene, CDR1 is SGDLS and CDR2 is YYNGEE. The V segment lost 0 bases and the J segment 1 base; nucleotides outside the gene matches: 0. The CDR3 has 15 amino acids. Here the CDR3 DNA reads TGTGCCAGCAGCGTAGCTAGCGGGGGGTCCTACGAGCAGTACTTC. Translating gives CASSVASGGSYEQYF.

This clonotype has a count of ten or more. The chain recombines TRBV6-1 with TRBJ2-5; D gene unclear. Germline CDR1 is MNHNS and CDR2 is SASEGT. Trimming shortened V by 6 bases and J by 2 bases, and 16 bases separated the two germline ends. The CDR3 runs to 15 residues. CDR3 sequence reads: CASSLVGRRQETQYF. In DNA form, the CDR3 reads TGTGCCAGCAGCTTGGTGGGTCGCAGGCAAGAGACCCAGTACTTC.

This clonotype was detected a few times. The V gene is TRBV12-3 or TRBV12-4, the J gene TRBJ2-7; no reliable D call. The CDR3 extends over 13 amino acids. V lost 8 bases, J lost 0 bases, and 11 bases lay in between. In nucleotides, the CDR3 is TGTGCCAGCTCCATAGGCGACTCCTACGAGCAGTACTTC. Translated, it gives CASSIGDSYEQYF.

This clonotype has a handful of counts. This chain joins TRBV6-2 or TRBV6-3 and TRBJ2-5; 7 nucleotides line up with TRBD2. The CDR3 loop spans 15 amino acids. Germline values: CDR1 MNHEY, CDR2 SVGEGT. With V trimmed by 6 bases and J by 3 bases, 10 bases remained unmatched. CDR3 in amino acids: CASRHRLAEKETQYF. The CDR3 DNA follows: TGTGCCAGCAGACACCGACTAGCCGAGAAAGAGACCCAGTACTTC.

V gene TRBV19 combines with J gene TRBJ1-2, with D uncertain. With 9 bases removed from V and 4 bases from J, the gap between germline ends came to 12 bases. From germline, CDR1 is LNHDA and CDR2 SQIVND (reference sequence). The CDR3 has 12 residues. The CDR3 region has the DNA TGTGCCAGCGAGGGTCACAGCTATGGCTACACCTTC. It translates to CASEGHSYGYTF.

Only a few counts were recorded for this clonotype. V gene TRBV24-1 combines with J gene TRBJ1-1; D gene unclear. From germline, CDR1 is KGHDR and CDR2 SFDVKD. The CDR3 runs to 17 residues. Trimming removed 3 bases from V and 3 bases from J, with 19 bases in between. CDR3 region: CATSDATVGSGDTEAFF. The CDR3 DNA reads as TGTGCCACCAGTGATGCAACAGTCGGGAGTGGGGACACTGAAGCTTTCTTT.

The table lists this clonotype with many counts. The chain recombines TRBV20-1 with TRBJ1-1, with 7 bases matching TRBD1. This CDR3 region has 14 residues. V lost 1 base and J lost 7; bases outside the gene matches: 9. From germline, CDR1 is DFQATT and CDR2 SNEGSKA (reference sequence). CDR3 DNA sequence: TGCAGTGCTAGAGTGAGGGGGCTTAGGTTTGAAGCTTTCTTT. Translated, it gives CSARVRGLRFEAFF.

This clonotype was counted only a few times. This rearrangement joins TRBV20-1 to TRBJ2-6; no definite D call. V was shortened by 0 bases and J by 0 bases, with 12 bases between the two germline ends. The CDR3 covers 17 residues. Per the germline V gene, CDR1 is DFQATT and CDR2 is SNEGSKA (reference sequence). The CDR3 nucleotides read TGCAGTGCTAGAGACGGGCTCCCTTACTCTGGGGCCAACGTCCTGACTTTC. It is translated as CSARDGLPYSGANVLTF.

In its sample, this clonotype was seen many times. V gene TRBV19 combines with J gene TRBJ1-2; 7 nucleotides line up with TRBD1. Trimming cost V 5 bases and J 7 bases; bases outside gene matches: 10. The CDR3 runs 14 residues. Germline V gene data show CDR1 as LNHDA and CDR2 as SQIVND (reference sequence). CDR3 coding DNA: TGTGCCAGTAGTCTAGGGGGCACAAGTTTTGGCTACACCTTC. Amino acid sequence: CASSLGGTSFGYTF.

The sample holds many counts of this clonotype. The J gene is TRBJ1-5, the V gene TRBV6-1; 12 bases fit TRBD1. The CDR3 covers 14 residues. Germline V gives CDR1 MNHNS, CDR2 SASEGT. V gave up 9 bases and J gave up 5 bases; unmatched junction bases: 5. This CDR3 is CASTGTGGHQPQHF. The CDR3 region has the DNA TGTGCCAGTACCGGGACAGGGGGCCATCAGCCCCAGCATTTT.